This TCR beta chain was retrieved from a study of CD8+ T cells in alopecia areata. This clone came up a few times. The treatment is: oral pan-JAK inhibitor, 5-10 mg twice daily. Germline V gene sequence: CDR1 SNHLY, CDR2 FYNNEI. CDR3 length equals 14 residues. The germline V and J ends were trimmed by 7 bases and 7 bases, with 20 bases remaining between them. The authors extracted RNA and reverse transcribed it into cDNA as the sequencing template. TCRdb's table, derived via immunoSEQ multiplex PCR, lists solely in-frame clones and lacks some. The sample records fewer than 350,000 clones, more than 45% being singletons.

The chain joins TRBV2 to TRBJ2-7; a possible D gene is TRBD1 (6 bases). The specimen comprised CD4+ T cells sorted from blood, sampled at week 24, from a patient treated with tofacitinib. This TCR was sampled from a human donor with alopecia areata. CDR3 loop: CASKPQGISEEQYF. CDR3 sequence (DNA): TGTGCCAGCAAGCCCCAGGGGATCTCGGAAGAGCAGTACTTC. Complete variable domain (other parts from reference TRBV2 and TRBJ2-7): EPEVTQTPSHQVTQMGQEVILRCVPISNHLYFYWYRQILGQKVEFLVSFYNNEISEKSEIFDDQFSVERPDGSNFTLKIRSTKLEDSAMYFCASKPQGISEEQYFGPGTRLTVT.